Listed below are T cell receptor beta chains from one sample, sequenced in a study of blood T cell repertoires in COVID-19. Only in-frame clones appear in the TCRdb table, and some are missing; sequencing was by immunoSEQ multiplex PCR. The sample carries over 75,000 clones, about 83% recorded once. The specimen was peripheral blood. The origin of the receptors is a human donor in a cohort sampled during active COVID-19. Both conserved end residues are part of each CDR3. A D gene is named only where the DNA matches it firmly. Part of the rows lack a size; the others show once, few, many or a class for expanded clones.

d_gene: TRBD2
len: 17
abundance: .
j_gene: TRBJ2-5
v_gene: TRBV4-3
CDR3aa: CASSQVRPAGGAETQYF
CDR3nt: TGCGCCAGCAGCCAAGTGCGCCCTGCGGGGGGTGCTGAGACCCAGTACTTC

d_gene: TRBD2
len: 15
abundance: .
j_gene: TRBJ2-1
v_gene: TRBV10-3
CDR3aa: CAISDGSGRDNEQFF
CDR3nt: TGTGCCATCAGTGACGGTAGCGGGAGGGACAATGAGCAGTTCTTC

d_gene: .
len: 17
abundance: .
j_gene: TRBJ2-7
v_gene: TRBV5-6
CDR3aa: CASSLGQVRLMAYEQYF
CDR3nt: TGTGCCAGCAGCTTGGGTCAAGTCAGGTTGATGGCCTACGAGCAGTACTTC

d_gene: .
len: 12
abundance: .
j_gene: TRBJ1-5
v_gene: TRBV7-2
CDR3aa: CASSLAVETLHF
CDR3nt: TGTGCCAGCAGCTTAGCCGTTGAGACACTCCATTTT

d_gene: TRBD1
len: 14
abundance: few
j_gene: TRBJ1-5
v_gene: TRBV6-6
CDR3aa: CASSRQGQDQPQHF
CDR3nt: TGTGCCAGCAGTCGACAGGGGCAGGATCAGCCCCAGCATTTT

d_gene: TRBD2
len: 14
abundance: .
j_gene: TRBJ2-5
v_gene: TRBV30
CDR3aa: CAWSVIVAGETQYF
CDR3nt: TGTGCCTGGAGTGTAATAGTAGCGGGGGAGACCCAGTACTTC

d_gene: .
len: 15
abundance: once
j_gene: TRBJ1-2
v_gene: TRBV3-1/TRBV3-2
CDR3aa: CASSQESGRGDGYTF
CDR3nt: TGTGCCAGCAGCCAAGAGAGTGGCAGGGGAGATGGCTACACCTTC

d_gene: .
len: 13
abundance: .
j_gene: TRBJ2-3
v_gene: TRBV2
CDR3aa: CASSVEGWDTQYF
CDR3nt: TGTGCCAGCAGTGTTGAGGGTTGGGATACGCAGTATTTT

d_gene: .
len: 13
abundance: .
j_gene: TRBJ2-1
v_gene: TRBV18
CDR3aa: CASSPRGYNEQFF
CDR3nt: TGTGCCAGCTCACCAAGGGGTTACAATGAGCAGTTCTTC

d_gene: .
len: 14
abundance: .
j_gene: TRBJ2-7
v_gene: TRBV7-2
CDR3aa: CASSWVTDSYEQYF
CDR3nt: TGTGCCAGCAGCTGGGTTACAGACAGCTACGAGCAGTACTTC

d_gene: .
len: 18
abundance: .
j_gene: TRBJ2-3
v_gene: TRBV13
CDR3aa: CASSLGAQLADSTDTQYF
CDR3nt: TGTGCCAGCAGCTTAGGAGCGCAGCTAGCAGACAGCACAGATACGCAGTATTTT

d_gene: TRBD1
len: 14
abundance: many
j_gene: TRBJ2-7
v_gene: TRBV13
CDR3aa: CASSLGQGVYEQYF
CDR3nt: TGTGCCAGCAGCCTTGGACAGGGCGTCTACGAGCAGTACTTC

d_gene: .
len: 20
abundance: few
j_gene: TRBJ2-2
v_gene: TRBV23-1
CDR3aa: CASSQNSQVAPCLGTGELFF
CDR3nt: TGCGCCAGCAGTCAAAATTCACAGGTGGCCCCTTGCCTTGGCACCGGGGAGCTGTTTTTT

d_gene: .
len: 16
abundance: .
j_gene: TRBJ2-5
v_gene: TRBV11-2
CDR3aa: CASSLEPGTFQETQYF
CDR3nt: TGTGCCAGCAGCTTAGAACCCGGGACATTCCAAGAGACCCAGTACTTC

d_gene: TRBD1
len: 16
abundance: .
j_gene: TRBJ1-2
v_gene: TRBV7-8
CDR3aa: CASSLAAGRGVGGYTF
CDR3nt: TGTGCCAGCAGCTTAGCCGCGGGCAGGGGGGTAGGCGGCTACACCTTC

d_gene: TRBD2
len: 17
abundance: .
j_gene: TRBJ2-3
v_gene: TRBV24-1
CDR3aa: CATSDPGGSGRRFTQYF
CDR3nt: TGTGCCACCAGTGACCCCGGGGGAAGCGGGAGGCGGTTTACGCAGTATTTT

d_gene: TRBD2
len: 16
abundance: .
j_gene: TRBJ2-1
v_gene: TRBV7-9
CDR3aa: CASSFGIAGGRDEQFF
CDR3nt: TGTGCCAGCAGCTTCGGGATAGCGGGAGGGAGGGATGAGCAGTTCTTC

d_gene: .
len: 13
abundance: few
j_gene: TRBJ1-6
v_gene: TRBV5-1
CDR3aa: CASSWTADSPLHF
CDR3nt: TGCGCCAGCAGCTGGACAGCAGATTCACCCCTCCACTTT

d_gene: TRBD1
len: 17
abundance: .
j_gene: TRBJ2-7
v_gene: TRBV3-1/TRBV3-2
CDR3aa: CASSQGPGQGRSYEQYF
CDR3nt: TGTGCCAGCAGCCAAGGTCCGGGACAGGGTCGCTCCTACGAGCAGTACTTC

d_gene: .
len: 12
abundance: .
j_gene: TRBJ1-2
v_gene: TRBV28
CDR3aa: CASSLSLPGYTF
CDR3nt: TGTGCCAGCAGTTTGTCACTCCCTGGCTACACCTTC

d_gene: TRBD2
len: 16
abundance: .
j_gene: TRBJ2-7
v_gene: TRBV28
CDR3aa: CASSGTSAQSPYEQYF
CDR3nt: TGTGCCAGCAGTGGGACTAGCGCTCAGTCTCCTTACGAGCAGTACTTC

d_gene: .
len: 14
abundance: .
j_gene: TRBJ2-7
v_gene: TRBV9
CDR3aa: CASSVDPDYYEQYF
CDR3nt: TGTGCCAGCAGCGTAGATCCAGATTATTACGAGCAGTACTTC

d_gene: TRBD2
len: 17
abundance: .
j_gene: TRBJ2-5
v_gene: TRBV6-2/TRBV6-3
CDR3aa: CASSYVDGLADQETQYF
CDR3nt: TGTGCCAGCAGTTACGTAGATGGACTAGCGGATCAAGAGACCCAGTACTTC

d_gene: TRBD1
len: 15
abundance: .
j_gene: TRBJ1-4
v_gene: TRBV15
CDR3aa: CATSRLPGTGQKLFF
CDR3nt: TGTGCCACCAGCAGACTCCCAGGGACAGGCCAAAAACTGTTTTTT

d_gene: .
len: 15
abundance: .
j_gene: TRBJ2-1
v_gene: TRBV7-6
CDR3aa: CASSLVVDSYNEQFF
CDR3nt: TGTGCCAGCAGCTTGGTCGTAGACTCCTACAATGAGCAGTTCTTC

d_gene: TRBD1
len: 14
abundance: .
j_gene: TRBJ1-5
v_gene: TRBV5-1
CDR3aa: CASSLGTGEQPQHF
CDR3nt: TGCGCCAGCAGCTTGGGGACAGGGGAACAGCCCCAGCATTTT

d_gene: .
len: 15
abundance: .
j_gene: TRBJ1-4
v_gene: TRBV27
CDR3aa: CASSSSGAVNEKLFF
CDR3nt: TGTGCCAGCAGCTCTTCAGGGGCTGTTAATGAAAAACTGTTTTTT